These 14 T cell receptor beta chains were sequenced from one sample in a study of beta chain features in type 1 diabetes. Investigators reverse transcribed all isolated RNA, so they sequenced expressed TCRB transcripts. Assay: immunoSEQ multiplex PCR; the TCRdb copy retains only in-frame clones and omits some. Of over 150,000 clones listed, approximately 10% are singletons. Antigens of these TCRs are unknown. Overall study results and limits: In all four CD4+ subsets, TCRB CDR3 length was significantly, moderately reduced in type 1 diabetes.

Sequenced material: central memory CD4+ T cells from blood. All receptors derive from a young man with type 1 diabetes.

The rearrangement links TRBV7-9 to TRBJ2-7, with D possibly TRBD2 on 5 matching bases. Germline CDR1 is SEHNR and CDR2 is FQNEAQ (reference sequence). Trimming removed 5 bases at V and 7 bases at J, with 15 bases between. The CDR3 covers 13 residues. CDR3 residues: CASSGLLGGEQYF. The CDR3 DNA reads TGTGCCAGCAGCGGACTGCTAGGAGGAGAGCAGTACTTC.

The CDR3 DNA sequence: TGCGCCAGCAGCCCCCGGACAGGGGATTACGAGCAGTACTTC. Translation gives CASSPRTGDYEQYF. The J gene is TRBJ2-5, the V gene TRBV4-3, with TRBD1 identical over 9 bases. The end of the DNA fits TRBJ2-7 better, so the J call may be wrong. The CDR3 totals 14 residues. CDR1 is LGHNA and CDR2 is YSLEER in the germline V gene.

This clone turned up a few times. The gene calls are TRBV6-5 and TRBJ2-3, with a tentative D call TRBD1 (5 bases). Trimming left V 0 bases short and J 4 bases short, with 8 bases between. Germline lookup yields CDR1 MNHEY and CDR2 SVGAGI. The CDR3 spans 14 residues. CDR3 protein: CASSYSGRADTQYF. CDR3 DNA sequence: TGTGCCAGCAGTTACTCGGGCAGGGCAGATACGCAGTATTTT.

This clone was detected a few times. This chain joins TRBV27 and TRBJ1-5; D unclear. Germline CDR1 and CDR2: MNHEY and SMNVEV (reference sequence). Trimming left V 11 bases short and J 2 bases short, with 13 bases between. This CDR3 comprises 13 residues. The CDR3 protein is CAAGRPGNQPQHF. CDR3 sequence (DNA): TGTGCCGCCGGGAGGCCGGGCAATCAGCCCCAGCATTTT.

On this clone: Other DNA sequences within the sample encode an identical CDR3. The CDR3 sequence is CASSSGGANQPQHF. In nucleotides, the CDR3 is TGTGCCAGCAGCAGTGGGGGGGCGAACCAGCCCCAGCATTTT. This rearrangement joins TRBV9 to TRBJ1-5; weak D call: TRBD1 (6 bases). Germline V gene lookup returns CDR1 SGDLS and CDR2 YYNGEE. With 4 bases removed from V and 7 bases from J, the gap between germline ends came to 15 bases. There are 14 residues in the CDR3.

This chain connects TRBV30 to TRBJ2-1, with D possibly being TRBD2 (6 bases). CDR3 length: 14 residues. V was shortened by 4 bases and J by 0 bases, with 10 bases between the two germline ends. The germline V gene encodes CDR1 GTSNPN and CDR2 SVGIG (reference sequence). CDR3 nucleotides: TGTGCCTGGAACCCGGGAGTCTCCTACAATGAGCAGTTCTTC. This sequence encodes CAWNPGVSYNEQFF. Based on the CDR3 plus reference TRBV30 and TRBJ2-1, the full variable domain is SQTIHQWPATLVQPVGSPLSLECTVEGTSNPNLYWYRQAAGRGLQLLFYSVGIGQISSEVPQNLSASRPQDRQFILSSKKLLLSDSGFYLCAWNPGVSYNEQFFGPGTRLTVL.

In its sample, this clone was seen a few times. The chain recombines TRBV30 with TRBJ2-1; D gene ambiguous. Between the trimmed V and J ends, which lost 4 bases and 6 bases, there was a span of 13 bases. This CDR3 has 13 amino acids. Germline CDR1 reads GTSNPN; CDR2 reads SVGIG (reference sequence). The CDR3 loop reads CAWIASPGNEQFF. DNA of the CDR3: TGTGCCTGGATAGCTTCTCCCGGCAATGAGCAGTTCTTC.

V gene TRBV18 combines with J gene TRBJ2-3; D might be TRBD1 (8 bases). The CDR3 is 21 residues long. V gave up 3 bases and J gave up 3 bases, with 31 bases separating them. Per the germline V gene, CDR1 is KGHSH and CDR2 is LQKENI. Here the CDR3 reads CASSPNFGQGSTGGTTDTQYF. Here the CDR3 DNA reads TGTGCCAGCTCACCCAACTTTGGACAGGGAAGCACGGGGGGCACAACAGATACGCAGTATTTT.

The chain combines TRBV7-2 with TRBJ2-5; D perhaps matches TRBD2 (6 bases). This CDR3 comprises 17 residues. From germline, CDR1 is SGHTA and CDR2 FQGNSA. Trimming cost V 5 bases and J 4 bases, with 23 bases left between them. In DNA, the CDR3 is TGTGCCAGCAGCGCCTCACCGGGACTTGGGGGGAGAGAGACCCAGTACTTC. This gives the protein CASSASPGLGGRETQYF.

This clone was seen only a few times. The chain links TRBV18 to TRBJ1-3; 9 bases map to TRBD1. Per germline, CDR1 KGHSH and CDR2 LQKENI. This CDR3 is built from 17 residues. Unmatched junction bases numbered 9, after V lost 2 bases and J lost 4 bases. This CDR3 is CASSPSDRGSRGNTIYF. The CDR3 nucleotides read TGTGCCAGCTCACCAAGTGACAGGGGGTCGAGAGGAAACACCATATATTTT.

This clone has more than one count but fewer than ten. The chain employs TRBV5-8 and TRBJ2-7; 7 nucleotides align to TRBD2. This CDR3 is 15 amino acids long. Germline trimming cut 1 base from V and 2 bases from J; bases unmatched to any gene: 6. The germline gives CDR1 SGHTS, CDR2 YDEGEE. CDR3 residues: CASSLPSGDAYEQYF. The CDR3 DNA is TGTGCCAGCAGCTTGCCTAGCGGAGACGCCTACGAGCAGTACTTC.

This clone was counted a few times. The gene calls are TRBV4-3 and TRBJ1-2, with a weak D call TRBD1 (6 bases). The CDR3 loop spans 15 amino acids. Trimming stripped 2 bases from V and 0 bases from J, with 10 bases between. Germline V gives CDR1 LGHNA, CDR2 YSLEER. Written as DNA, the CDR3 is TGCGCCAGCAGCCAATCCAGGACAGCTAACTATGGCTACACCTTC. It codes for CASSQSRTANYGYTF.

This clone was counted a few times. The rearrangement links TRBV15 to TRBJ1-1; D gene uncertain. Trimming stripped 2 bases from V and 0 bases from J, with 4 bases between. Per the germline V gene, CDR1 is LNHNV and CDR2 is YYDKDF (reference sequence). This CDR3 has 13 residues. The CDR3 sequence: CATSRQLNTEAFF. Written as DNA, the CDR3 is TGTGCCACCAGCAGACAGTTGAACACTGAAGCTTTCTTT.

There are a few counts of this clone. The V gene is TRBV5-5, the J gene TRBJ2-5, with 8 bases fitting TRBD1. In germline, CDR1 is SGHKS, CDR2 YYEKEE (reference sequence). This CDR3 region has 14 residues. V gave up 0 bases and J gave up 5 bases; unmatched junction bases: 3. CDR3 DNA: TGTGCCAGCAGCTTGGGACAGGGGTACGAGACCCAGTACTTC. Its translation is CASSLGQGYETQYF.